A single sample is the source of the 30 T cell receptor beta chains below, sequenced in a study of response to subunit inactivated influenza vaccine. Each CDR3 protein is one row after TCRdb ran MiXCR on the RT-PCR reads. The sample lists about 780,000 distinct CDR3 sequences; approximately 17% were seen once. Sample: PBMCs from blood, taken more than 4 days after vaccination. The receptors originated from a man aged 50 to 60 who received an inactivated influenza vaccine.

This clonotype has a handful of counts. CDR3 bases: TGTGCCAGTAGTATAGGGCGGGCCCCCTACAATGAGCAGTTCTTC. As protein: CASSIGRAPYNEQFF. The V gene is TRBV19, the J gene TRBJ2-1; maybe TRBD2 (5 bases). With 1 base removed from V and 2 bases from J, the gap between germline ends came to 9 bases. The CDR3 has 15 amino acids. The germline V gene has CDR1 LNHDA and CDR2 SQIVND (reference sequence).

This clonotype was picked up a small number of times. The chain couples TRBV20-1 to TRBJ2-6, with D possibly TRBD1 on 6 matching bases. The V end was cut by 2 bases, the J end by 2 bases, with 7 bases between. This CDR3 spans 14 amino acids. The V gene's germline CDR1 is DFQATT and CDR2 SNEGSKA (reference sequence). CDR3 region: CSARSGAGANVLTF. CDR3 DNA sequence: TGCAGTGCTAGATCAGGGGCTGGGGCCAACGTCCTGACTTTC.

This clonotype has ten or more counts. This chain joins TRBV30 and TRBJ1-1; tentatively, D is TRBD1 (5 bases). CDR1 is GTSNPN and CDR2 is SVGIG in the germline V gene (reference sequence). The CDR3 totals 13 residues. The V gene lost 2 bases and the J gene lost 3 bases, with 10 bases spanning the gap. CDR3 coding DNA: TGTGCCTGGAGTCCCCAGGGTGACACTGAAGCTTTCTTT. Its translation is CAWSPQGDTEAFF.

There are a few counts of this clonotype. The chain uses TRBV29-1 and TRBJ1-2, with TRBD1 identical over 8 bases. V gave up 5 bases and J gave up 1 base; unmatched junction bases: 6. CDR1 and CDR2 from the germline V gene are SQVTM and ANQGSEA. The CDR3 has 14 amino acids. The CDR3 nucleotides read TGCAGCGTTACAGGGGGTATCCTTAACTATGGCTACACCTTC. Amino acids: CSVTGGILNYGYTF.

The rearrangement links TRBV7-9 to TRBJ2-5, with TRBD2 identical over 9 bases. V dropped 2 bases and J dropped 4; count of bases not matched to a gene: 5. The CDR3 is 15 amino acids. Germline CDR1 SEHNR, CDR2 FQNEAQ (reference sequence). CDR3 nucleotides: TGTGCCAGCAGCTTACTTAGCGGGAGAAGAGAGACCCAGTACTTC. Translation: CASSLLSGRRETQYF.

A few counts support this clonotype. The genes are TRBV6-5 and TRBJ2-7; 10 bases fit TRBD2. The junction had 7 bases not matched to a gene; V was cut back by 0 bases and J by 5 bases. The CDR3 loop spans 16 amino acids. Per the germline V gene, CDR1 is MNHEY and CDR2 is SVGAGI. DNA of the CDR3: TGTGCCAGCAGTTACTCAGGGCTAGCGGGAGCAAACGAGCAGTACTTC. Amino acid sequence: CASSYSGLAGANEQYF.

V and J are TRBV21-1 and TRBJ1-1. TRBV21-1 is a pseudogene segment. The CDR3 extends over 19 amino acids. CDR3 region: CASSTRKSNRGRMNTEAFF. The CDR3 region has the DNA TGTGCCAGCAGCACACGAAAATCGAACCGAGGGAGGATGAACACTGAAGCTTTCTTT.

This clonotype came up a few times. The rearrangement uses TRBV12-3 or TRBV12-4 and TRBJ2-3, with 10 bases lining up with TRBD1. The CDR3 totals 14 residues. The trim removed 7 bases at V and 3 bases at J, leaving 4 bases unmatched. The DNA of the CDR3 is TGTGCCAGCACGGGACAGGGGAGGACAGATACGCAGTATTTT. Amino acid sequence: CASTGQGRTDTQYF.

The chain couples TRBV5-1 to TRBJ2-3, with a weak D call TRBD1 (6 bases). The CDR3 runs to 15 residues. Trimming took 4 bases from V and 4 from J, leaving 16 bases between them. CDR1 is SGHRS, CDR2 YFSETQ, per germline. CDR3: CASSKGQEISDTQYF. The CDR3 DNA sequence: TGCGCCAGCAGCAAGGGACAAGAAATATCAGATACGCAGTATTTT.

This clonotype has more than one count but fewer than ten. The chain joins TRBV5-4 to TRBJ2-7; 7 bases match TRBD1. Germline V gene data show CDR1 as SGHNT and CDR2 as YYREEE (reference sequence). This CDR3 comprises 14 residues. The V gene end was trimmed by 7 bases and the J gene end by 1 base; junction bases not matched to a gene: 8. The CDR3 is CASGRSGQSYEQYF. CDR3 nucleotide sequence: TGTGCCAGCGGACGTTCGGGACAGTCCTACGAGCAGTACTTC.

DNA for the CDR3: TGTGCCAGCAGTTTTTCTGCTAGCGGGGCGACAGATACGCAGTATTTT. Amino acids: CASSFSASGATDTQYF. J is TRBJ2-3 and V is TRBV12-3 or TRBV12-4; TRBD2 aligns across 9 bases. The CDR3 extends over 16 amino acids. With 3 bases clipped from V and 3 bases from J, the junction kept 7 bases outside the gene matches.

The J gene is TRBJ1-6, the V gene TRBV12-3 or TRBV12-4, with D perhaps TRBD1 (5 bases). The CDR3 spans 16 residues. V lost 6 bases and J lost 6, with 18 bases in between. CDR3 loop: CASSNTWGVSNSPLHF. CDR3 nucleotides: TGTGCCAGCAGCAATACATGGGGGGTTAGTAATTCACCCCTCCACTTT.

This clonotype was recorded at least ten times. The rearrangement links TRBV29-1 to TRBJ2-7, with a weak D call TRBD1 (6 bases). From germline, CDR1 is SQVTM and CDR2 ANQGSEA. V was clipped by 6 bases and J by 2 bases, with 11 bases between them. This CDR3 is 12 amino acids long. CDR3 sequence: CSVRTETYEQYF. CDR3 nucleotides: TGCAGCGTGAGGACAGAAACCTACGAGCAGTACTTC.

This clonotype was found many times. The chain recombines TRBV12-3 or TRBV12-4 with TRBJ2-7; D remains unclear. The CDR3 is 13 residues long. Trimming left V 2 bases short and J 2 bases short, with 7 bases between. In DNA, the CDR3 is TGTGCCAGCAGTTTAAGGATGGCCTACGAGCAGTACTTC. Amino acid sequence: CASSLRMAYEQYF.

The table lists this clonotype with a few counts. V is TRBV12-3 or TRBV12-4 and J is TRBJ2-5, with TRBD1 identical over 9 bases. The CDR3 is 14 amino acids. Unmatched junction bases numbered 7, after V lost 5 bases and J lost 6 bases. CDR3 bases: TGTGCCAGCAGTCCTGGGACAGGGTGGAAGACCCAGTACTTC. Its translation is CASSPGTGWKTQYF.

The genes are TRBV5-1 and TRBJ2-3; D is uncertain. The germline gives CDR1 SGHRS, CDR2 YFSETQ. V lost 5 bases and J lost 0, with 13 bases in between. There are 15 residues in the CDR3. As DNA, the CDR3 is TGCGCCAGCAGTTCAAGCGTGCTTAGCACAGATACGCAGTATTTT. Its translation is CASSSSVLSTDTQYF.

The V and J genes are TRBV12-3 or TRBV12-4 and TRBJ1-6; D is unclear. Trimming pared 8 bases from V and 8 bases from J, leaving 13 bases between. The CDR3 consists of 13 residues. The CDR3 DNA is TGTGCCAGCGCAGCGACGTTGGATTCACCCCTCCACTTT. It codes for CASAATLDSPLHF.

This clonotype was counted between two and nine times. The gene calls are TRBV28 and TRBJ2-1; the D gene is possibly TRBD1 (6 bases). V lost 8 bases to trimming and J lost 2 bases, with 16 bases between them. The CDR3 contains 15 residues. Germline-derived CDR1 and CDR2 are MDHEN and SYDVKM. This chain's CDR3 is CASRNRQETYNEQFF. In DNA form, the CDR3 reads TGTGCCAGCCGTAATCGACAGGAAACCTACAATGAGCAGTTCTTC.

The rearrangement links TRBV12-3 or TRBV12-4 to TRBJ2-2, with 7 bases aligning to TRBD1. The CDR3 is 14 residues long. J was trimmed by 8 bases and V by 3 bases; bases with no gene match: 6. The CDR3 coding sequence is TGTGCCAGCAGTTTCGACAGGGAGTGGGGGGAGCTGTTTTTT. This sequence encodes CASSFDREWGELFF.

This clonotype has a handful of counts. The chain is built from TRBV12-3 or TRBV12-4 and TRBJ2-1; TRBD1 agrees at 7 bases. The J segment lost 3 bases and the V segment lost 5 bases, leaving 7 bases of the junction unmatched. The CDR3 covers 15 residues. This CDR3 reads CASSERQGLYNEQFF. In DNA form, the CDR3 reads TGTGCCAGCAGTGAAAGACAGGGCCTCTACAATGAGCAGTTCTTC.

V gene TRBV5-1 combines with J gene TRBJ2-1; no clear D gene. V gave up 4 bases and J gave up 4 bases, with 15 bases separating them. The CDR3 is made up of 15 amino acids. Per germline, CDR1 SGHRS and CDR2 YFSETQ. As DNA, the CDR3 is TGCGCCAGCAGCCCTTTTGGGATGGGATACAATGAGCAGTTCTTC. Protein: CASSPFGMGYNEQFF.

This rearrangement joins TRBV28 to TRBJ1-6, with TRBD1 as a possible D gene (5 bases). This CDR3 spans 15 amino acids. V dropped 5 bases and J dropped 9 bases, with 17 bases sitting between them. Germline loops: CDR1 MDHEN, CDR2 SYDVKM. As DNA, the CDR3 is TGTGCCAGCAGTCAAACAACAGGTGTGGGTTCACCCCTCCACTTT. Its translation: CASSQTTGVGSPLHF.

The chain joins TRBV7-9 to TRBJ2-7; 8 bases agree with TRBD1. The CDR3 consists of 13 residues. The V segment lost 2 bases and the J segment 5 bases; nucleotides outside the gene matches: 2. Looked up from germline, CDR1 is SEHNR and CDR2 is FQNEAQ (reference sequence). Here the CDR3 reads CASSLSGQDEQYF. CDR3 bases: TGTGCCAGCAGCTTATCGGGACAGGACGAGCAGTACTTC. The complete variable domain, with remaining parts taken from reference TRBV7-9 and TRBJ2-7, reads DTGVSQNPRHKITKRGQNVTFRCDPISEHNRLYWYRQTLGQGPEFLTYFQNEAQLEKSRLLSDRFSAERPKGSFSTLEIQRTEQGDSAMYLCASSLSGQDEQYFGPGTRLTVT.

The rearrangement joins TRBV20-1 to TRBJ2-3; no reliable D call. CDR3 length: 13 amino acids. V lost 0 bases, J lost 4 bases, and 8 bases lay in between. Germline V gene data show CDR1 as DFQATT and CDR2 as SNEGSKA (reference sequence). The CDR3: CSARDEVPDTQYF. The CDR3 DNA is TGCAGTGCTAGAGATGAGGTCCCAGATACGCAGTATTTT.

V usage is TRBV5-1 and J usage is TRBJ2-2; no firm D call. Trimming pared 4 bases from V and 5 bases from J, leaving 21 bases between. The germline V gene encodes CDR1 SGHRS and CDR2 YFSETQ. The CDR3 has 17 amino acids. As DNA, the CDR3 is TGCGCCAGCAGCCCCGCCGGGTTTGCGTCCGGGACCGGGGAGCTGTTTTTT. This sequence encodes CASSPAGFASGTGELFF.

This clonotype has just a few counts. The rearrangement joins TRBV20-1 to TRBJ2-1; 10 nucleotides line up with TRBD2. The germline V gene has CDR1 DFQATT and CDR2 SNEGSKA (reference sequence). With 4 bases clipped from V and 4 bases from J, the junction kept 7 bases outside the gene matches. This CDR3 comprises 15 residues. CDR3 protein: CSATPGLAPYNEQFF. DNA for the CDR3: TGCAGTGCTACACCGGGACTAGCGCCTTACAATGAGCAGTTCTTC.

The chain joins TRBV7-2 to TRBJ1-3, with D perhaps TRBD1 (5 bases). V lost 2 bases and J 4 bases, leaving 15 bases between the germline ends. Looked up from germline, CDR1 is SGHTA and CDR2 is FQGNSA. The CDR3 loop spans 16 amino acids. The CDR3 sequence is CASSLQGPELGNTIYF. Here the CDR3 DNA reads TGTGCCAGCAGCTTACAGGGACCTGAATTAGGAAACACCATATATTTT.

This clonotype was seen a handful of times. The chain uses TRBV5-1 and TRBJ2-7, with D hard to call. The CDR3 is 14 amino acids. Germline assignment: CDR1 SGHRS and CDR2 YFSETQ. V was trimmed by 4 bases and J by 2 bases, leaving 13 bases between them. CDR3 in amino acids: CASSPSTATYEQYF. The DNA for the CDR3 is TGCGCCAGCAGCCCCTCGACCGCTACCTACGAGCAGTACTTC.

The CDR3 protein is CASSPLWTSGDNEQFF. CDR3 nucleotide sequence: TGTGCCAGCTCACCACTTTGGACTAGCGGGGACAATGAGCAGTTCTTC. V gene TRBV18 combines with J gene TRBJ2-1, with 12 bases identical to TRBD2. This CDR3 comprises 16 residues. J gave up 5 bases and V 1 base, and 3 bases lay outside the gene matches. Germline CDR1 and CDR2: KGHSH and LQKENI.

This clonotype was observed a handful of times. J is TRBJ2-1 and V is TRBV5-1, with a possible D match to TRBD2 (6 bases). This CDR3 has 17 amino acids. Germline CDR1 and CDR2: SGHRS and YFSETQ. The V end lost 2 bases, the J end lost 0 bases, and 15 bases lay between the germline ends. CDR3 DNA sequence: TGCGCCAGCAGCTTCCCCGCGGGGAAGGGCTCCTACAATGAGCAGTTCTTC. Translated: CASSFPAGKGSYNEQFF.